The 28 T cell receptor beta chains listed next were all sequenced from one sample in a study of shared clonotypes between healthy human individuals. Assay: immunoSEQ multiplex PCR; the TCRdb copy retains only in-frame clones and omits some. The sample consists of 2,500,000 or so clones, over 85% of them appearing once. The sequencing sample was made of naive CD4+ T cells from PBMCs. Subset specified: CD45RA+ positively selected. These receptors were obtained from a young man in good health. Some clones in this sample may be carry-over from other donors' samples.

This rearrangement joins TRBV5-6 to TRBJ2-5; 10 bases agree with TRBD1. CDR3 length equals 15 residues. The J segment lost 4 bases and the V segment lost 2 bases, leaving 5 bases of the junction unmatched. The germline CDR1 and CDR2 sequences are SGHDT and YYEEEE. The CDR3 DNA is TGTGCCAGCAGCTTCTACGGACAGGGGGGAGAGACCCAGTACTTC. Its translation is CASSFYGQGGETQYF.

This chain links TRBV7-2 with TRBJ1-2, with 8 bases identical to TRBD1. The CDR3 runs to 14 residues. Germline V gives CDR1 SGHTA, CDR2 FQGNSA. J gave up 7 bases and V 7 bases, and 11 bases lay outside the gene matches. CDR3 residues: CASTTIQGGSGYTF. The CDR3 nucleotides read TGTGCCAGCACGACGATACAGGGGGGGAGTGGCTACACCTTC.

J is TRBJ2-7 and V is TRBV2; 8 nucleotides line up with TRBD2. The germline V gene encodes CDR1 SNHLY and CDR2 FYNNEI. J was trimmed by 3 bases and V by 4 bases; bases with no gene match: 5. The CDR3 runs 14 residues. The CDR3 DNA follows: TGTGCCAGCAGTGTGGCGGGGGGCTTCTACGAGCAGTACTTC. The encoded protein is CASSVAGGFYEQYF.

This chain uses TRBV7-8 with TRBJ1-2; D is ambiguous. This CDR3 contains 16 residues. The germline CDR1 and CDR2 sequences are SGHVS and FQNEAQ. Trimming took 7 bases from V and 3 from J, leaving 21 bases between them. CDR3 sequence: CASNTTRAPRDYGYTF. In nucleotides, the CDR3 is TGTGCCAGCAACACAACCCGGGCCCCGAGGGACTATGGCTACACCTTC.

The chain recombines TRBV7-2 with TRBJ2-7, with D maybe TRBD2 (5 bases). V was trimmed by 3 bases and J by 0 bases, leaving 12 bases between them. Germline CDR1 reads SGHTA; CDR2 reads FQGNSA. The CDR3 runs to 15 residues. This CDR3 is CASSFGVLSSYEQYF. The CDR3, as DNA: TGTGCCAGCAGCTTCGGGGTTCTGAGCTCCTACGAGCAGTACTTC.

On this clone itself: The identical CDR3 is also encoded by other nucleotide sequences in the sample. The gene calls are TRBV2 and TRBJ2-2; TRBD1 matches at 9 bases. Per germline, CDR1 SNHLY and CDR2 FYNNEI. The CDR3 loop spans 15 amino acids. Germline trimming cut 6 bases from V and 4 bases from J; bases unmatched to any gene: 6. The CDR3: CASSEDRGGTGELFF. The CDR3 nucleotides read TGTGCCAGCAGCGAGGACAGGGGTGGCACCGGGGAGCTGTTTTTT.

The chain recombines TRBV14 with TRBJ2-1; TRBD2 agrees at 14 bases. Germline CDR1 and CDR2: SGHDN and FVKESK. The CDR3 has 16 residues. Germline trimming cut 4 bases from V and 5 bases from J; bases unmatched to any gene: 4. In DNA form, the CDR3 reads TGTGCCAGCAGCCGCATGGGACTAGCGGGAGACAATGAGCAGTTCTTC. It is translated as CASSRMGLAGDNEQFF.

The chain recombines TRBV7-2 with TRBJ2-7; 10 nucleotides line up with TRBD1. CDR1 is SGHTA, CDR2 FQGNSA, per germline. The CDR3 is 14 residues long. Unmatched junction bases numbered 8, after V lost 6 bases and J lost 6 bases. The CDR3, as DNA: TGTGCCAGCAGTCAAACCGGGACAGGGGCCGAGCAGTACTTC. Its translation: CASSQTGTGAEQYF.

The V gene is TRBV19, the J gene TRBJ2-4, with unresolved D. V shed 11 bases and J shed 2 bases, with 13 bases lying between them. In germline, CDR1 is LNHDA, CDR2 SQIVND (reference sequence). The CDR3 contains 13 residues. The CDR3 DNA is TGTGCCTCCAGCGAGGCGCCCAAAAACATTCAGTACTTC. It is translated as CASSEAPKNIQYF.

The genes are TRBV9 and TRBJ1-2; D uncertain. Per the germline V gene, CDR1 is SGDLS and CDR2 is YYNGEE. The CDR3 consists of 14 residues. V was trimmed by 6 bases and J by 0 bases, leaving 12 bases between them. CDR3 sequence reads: CASKRVGANYGYTF. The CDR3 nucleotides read TGTGCCAGCAAAAGGGTGGGAGCTAACTATGGCTACACCTTC.

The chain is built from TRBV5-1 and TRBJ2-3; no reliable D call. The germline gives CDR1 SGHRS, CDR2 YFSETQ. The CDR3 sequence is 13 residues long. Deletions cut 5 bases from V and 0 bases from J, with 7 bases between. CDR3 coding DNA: TGCGCCAGCAGGGGCCTCAGCACAGATACGCAGTATTTT. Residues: CASRGLSTDTQYF. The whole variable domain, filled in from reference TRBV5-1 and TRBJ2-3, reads KAGVTQTPRYLIKTRGQQVTLSCSPISGHRSVSWYQQTPGQGLQFLFEYFSETQRNKGNFPGRFSGRQFSNSRSEMNVSTLELGDSALYLCASRGLSTDTQYFGPGTRLTVL.

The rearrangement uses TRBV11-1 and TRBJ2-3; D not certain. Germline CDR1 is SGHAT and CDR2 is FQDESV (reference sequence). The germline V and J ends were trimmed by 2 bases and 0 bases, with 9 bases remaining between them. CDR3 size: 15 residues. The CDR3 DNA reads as TGTGCCAGCAGCTTATCAGGTGCTAGCACAGATACGCAGTATTTT. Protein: CASSLSGASTDTQYF.

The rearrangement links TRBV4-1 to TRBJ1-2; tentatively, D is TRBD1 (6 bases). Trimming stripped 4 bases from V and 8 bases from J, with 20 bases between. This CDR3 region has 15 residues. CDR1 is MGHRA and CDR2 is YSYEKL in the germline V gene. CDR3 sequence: CASSPSPGARGGYTF. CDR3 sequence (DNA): TGCGCCAGCAGCCCCTCCCCGGGGGCGAGAGGCGGCTACACCTTC.

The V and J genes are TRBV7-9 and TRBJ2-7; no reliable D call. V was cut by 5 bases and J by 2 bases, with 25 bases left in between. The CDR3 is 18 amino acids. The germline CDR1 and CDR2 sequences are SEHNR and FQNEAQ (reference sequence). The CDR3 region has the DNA TGTGCCAGCAGCCCCCGGACGGATAAAACTTACAAACCCTACGAGCAGTACTTC. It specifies CASSPRTDKTYKPYEQYF.

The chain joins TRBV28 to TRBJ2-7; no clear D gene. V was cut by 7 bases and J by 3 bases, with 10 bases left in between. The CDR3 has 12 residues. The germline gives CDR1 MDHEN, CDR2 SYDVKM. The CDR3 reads CASTTSRYEQYF. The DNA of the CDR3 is TGTGCCAGCACCACGTCTCGCTACGAGCAGTACTTC.

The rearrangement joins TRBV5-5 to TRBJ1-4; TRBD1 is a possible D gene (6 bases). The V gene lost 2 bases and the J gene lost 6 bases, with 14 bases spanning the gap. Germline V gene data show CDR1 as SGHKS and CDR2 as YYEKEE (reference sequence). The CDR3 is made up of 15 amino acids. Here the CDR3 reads CASSLTGRADEKLFF. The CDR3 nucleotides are TGTGCCAGCAGCTTAACAGGGAGGGCGGATGAAAAACTGTTTTTT.

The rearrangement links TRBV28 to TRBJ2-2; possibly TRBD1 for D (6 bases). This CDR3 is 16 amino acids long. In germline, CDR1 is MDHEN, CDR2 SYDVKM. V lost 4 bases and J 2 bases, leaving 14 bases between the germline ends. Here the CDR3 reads CASSSPDRSNTGELFF. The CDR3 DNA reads TGTGCCAGCAGTTCTCCCGACAGGTCCAACACCGGGGAGCTGTTTTTT.

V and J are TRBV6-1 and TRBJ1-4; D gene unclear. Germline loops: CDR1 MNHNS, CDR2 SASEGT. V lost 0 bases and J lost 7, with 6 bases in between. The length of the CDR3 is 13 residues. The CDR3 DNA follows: TGTGCCAGCAGTGAAGCCCCAGGTGAAAAACTGTTTTTT. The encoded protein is CASSEAPGEKLFF.

As DNA, the CDR3 is TGTGCCAGTAGTATTTCATCGATTTGGGGGATTGGCACAGATACGCAGTATTTT. Translating it yields CASSISSIWGIGTDTQYF. The chain recombines TRBV19 with TRBJ2-3; TRBD1 or TRBD2 may be the D gene (5 bases each). The CDR3 sequence is 18 residues long. Trimming pared 3 bases from V and 1 base from J, leaving 20 bases between. CDR1 is LNHDA, CDR2 SQIVND, per germline (reference sequence).

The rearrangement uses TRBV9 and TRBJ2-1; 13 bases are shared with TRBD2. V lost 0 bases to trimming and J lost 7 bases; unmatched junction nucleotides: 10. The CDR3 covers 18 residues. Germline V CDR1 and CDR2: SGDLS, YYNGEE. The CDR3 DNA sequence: TGTGCCAGCAGCGTAGGCCGACTAGCGGGAGGTTTTACAAATGAGCAGTTCTTC. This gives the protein CASSVGRLAGGFTNEQFF.

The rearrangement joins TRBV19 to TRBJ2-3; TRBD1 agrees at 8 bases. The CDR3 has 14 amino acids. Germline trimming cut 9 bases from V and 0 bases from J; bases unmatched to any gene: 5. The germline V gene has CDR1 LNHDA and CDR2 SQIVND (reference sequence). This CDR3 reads CASNDRGSTDTQYF. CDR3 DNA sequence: TGTGCCAGCAACGACAGGGGCAGCACAGATACGCAGTATTTT.

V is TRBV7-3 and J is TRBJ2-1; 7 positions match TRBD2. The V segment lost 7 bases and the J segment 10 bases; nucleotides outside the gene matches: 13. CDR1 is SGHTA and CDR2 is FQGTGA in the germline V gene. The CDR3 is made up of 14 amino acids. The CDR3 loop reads CASTKGPSGGEQFF. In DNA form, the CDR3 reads TGTGCCAGCACCAAGGGGCCTAGCGGCGGAGAGCAGTTCTTC.

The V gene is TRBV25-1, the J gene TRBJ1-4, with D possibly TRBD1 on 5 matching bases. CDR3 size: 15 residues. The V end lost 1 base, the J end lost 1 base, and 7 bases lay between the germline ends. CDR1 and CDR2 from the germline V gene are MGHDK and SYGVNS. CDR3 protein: CASSELRGTNEKLFF. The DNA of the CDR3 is TGTGCCAGCAGTGAATTAAGGGGAACTAATGAAAAACTGTTTTTT.

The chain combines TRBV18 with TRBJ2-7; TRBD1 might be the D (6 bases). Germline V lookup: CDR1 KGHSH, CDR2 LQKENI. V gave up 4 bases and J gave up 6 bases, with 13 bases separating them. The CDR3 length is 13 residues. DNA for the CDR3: TGTGCCAGCTCACTTACCGGACAGACCGAGCAGTACTTC. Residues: CASSLTGQTEQYF.

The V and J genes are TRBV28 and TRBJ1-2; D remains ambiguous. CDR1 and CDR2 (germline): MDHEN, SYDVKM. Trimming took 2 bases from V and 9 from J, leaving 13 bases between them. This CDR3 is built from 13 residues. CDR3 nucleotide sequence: TGTGCCAGCAGTTTAAGGGTTGCCGGGAGCTACACCTTC. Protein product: CASSLRVAGSYTF.

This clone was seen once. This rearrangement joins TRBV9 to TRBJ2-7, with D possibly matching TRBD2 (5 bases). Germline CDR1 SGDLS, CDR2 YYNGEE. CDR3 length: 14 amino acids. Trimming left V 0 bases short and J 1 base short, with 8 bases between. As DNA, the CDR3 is TGTGCCAGCAGCGTAGCCCAGCGGTCCTACGAGCAGTACTTC. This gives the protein CASSVAQRSYEQYF.

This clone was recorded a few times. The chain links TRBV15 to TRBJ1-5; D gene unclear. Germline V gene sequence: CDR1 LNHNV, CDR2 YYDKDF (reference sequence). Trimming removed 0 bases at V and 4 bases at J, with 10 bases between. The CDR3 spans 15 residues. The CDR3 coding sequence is TGTGCCACCAGCAGAGATCTGGTGTGGAATCAGCCCCAGCATTTT. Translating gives CATSRDLVWNQPQHF.

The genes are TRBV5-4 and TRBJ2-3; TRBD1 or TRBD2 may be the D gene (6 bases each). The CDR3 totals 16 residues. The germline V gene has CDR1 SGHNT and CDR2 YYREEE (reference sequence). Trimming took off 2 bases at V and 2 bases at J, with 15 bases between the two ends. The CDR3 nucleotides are TGTGCCAGCAGCTTACCGCGCGGGGACATCACAGATACGCAGTATTTT. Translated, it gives CASSLPRGDITDTQYF.